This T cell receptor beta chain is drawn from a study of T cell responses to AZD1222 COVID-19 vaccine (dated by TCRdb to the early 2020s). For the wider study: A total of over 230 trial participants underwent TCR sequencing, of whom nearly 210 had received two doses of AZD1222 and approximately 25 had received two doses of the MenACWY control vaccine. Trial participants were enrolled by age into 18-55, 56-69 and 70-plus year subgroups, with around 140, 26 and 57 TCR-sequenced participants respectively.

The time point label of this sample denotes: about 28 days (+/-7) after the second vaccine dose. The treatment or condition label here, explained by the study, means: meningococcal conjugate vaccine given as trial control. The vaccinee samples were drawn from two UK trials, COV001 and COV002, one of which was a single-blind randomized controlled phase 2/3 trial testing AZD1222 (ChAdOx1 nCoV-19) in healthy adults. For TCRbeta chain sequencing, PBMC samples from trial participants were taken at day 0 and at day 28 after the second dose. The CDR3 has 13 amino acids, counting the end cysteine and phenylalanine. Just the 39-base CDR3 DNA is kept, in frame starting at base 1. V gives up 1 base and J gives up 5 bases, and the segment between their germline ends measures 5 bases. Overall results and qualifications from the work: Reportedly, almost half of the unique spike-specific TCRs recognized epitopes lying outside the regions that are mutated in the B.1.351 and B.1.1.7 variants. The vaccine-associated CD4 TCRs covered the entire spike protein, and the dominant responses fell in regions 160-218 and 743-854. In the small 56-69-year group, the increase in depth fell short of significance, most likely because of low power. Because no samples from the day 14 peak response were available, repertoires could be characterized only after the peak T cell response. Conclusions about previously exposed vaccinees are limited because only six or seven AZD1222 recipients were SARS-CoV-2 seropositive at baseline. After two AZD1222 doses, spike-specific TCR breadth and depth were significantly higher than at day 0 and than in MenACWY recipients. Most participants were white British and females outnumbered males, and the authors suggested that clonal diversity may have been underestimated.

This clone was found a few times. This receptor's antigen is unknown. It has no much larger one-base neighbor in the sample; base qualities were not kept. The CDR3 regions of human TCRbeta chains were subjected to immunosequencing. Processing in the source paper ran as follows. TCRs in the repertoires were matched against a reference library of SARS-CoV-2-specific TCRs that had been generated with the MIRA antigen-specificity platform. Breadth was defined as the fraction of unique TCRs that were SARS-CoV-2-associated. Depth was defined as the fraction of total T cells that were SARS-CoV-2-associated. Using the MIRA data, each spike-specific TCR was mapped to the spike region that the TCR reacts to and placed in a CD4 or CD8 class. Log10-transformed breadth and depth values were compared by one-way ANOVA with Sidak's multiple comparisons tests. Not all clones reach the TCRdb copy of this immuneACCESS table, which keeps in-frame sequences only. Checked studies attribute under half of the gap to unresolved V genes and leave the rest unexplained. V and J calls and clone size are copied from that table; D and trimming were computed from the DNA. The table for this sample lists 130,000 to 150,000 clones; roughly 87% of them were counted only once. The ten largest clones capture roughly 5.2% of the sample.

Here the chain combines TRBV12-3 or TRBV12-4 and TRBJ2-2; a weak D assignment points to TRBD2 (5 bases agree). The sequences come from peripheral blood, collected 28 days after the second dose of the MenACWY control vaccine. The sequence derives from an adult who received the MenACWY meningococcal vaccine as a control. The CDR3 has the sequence CASSLGRTGELFF. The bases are TGTGCCAGCAGTTTAGGGAGGACCGGGGAGCTGTTTTTT.